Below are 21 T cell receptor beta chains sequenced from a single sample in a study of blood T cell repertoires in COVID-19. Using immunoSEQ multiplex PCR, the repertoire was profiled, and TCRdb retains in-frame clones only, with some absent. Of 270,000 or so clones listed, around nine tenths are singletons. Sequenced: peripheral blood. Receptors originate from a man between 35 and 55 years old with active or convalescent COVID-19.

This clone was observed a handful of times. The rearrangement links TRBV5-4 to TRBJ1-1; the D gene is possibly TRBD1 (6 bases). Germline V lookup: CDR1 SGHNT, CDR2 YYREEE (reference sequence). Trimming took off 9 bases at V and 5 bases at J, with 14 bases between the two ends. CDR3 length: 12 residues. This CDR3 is CATSGEKTEAFF. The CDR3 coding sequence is TGTGCCACGTCAGGGGAGAAGACTGAAGCTTTCTTT.

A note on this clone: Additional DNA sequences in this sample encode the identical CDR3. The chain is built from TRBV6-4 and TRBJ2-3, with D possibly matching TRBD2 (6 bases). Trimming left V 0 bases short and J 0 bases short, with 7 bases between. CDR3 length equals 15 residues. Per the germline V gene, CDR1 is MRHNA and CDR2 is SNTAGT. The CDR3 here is CASSDSGTSTDTQYF. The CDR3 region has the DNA TGTGCCAGCAGTGACTCGGGGACTAGCACAGATACGCAGTATTTT.

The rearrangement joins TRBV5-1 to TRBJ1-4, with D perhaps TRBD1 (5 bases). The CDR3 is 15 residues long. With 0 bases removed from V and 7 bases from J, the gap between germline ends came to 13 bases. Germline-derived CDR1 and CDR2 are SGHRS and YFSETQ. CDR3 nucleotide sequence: TGCGCCAGCAGCTTGGCGGGGGGATTGGCTGAAAAACTGTTTTTT. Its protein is CASSLAGGLAEKLFF.

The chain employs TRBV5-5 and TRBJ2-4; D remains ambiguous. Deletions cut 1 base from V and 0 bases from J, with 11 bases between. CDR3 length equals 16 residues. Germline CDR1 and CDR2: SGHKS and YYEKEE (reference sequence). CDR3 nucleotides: TGTGCCAGCAGCTTGTGGGCAGTACTAGCCAAAAACATTCAGTACTTC. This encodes CASSLWAVLAKNIQYF. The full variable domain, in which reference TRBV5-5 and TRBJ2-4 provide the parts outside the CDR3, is DAGVTQSPTHLIKTRGQQVTLRCSPISGHKSVSWYQQVLGQGPQFIFQYYEKEERGRGNFPDRFSARQFPNYSSELNVNALLLGDSALYLCASSLWAVLAKNIQYFGAGTRLSVL.

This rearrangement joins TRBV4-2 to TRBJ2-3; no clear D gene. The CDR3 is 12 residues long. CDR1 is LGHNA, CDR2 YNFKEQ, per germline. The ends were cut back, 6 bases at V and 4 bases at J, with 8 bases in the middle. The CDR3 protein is CASSILADTQYF. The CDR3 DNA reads TGTGCCAGCAGTATTCTTGCAGATACGCAGTATTTT.

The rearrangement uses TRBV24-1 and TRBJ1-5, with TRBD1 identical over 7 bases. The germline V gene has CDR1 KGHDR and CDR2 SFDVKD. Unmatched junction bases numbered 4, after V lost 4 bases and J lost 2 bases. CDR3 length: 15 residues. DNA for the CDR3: TGTGCCACCAGTGAACGGACAGGCCGCAATCAGCCCCAGCATTTT. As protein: CATSERTGRNQPQHF.

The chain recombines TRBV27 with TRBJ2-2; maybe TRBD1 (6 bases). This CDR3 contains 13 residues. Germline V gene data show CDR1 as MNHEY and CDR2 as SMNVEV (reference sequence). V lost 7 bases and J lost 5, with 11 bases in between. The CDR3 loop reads CASTATGTGELFF. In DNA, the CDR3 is TGTGCCAGCACCGCCACAGGGACCGGGGAGCTGTTTTTT.

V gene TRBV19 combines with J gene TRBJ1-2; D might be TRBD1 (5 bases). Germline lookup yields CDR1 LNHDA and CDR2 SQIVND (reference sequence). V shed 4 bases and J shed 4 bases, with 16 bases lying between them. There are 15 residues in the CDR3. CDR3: CASSKTAPVFYGYTF. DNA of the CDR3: TGTGCCAGTAGTAAGACAGCTCCTGTCTTCTATGGCTACACCTTC.

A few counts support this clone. CDR3: CASSSGVSNNEQFF. For the CDR3, the DNA is TGTGCCAGCAGTTCCGGGGTTTCCAACAATGAGCAGTTCTTC. The chain employs TRBV27 and TRBJ2-1, with D possibly being TRBD2 (5 bases). The CDR3 is 14 residues long. The V end was cut by 4 bases, the J end by 5 bases, with 12 bases between. CDR1 is MNHEY, CDR2 SMNVEV, per germline (reference sequence).

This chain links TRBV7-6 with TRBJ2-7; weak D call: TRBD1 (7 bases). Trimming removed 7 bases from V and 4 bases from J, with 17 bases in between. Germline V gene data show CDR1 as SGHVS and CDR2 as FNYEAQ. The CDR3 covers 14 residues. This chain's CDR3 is CASTQGGDRYEQYF. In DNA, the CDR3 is TGTGCCAGCACCCAGGGGGGAGATCGGTACGAGCAGTACTTC.

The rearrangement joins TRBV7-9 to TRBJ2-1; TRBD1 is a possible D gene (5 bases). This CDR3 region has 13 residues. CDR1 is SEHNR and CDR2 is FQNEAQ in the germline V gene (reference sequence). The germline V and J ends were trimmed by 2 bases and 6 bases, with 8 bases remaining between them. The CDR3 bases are TGTGCCAGCAGCTTACAGGGAAGCAATGAGCAGTTCTTC. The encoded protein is CASSLQGSNEQFF.

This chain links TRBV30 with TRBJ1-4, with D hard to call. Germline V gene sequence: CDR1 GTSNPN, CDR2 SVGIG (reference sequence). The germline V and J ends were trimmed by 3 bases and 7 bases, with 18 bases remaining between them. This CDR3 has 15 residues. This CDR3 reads CAWSRRTGRIEKLFF. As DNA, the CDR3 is TGTGCCTGGAGCAGAAGGACGGGAAGAATTGAAAAACTGTTTTTT.

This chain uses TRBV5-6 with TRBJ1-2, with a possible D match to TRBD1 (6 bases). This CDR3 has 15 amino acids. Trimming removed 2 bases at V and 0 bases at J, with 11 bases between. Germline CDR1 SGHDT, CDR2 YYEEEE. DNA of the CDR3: TGTGCCAGCAGCTTAGGGGGACCCACTAACTATGGCTACACCTTC. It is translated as CASSLGGPTNYGYTF. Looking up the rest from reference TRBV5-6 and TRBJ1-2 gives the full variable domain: DAGVTQSPTHLIKTRGQQVTLRCSPKSGHDTVSWYQQALGQGPQFIFQYYEEEERQRGNFPDRFSGHQFPNYSSELNVNALLLGDSALYLCASSLGGPTNYGYTFGSGTRLTVV.

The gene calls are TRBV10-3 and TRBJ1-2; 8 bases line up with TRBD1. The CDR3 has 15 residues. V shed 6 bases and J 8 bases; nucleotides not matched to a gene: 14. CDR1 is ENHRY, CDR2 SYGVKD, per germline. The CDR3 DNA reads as TGTGCCATCAGCGAATCGACAGGGGCCCTGAGAGGCTACACCTTC. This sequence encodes CAISESTGALRGYTF.

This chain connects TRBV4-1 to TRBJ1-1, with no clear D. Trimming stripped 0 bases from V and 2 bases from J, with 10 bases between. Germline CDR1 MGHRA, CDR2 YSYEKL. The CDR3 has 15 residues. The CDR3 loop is CASSQEESANTEAFF. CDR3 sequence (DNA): TGCGCCAGCAGCCAAGAGGAGTCGGCCAACACTGAAGCTTTCTTT.

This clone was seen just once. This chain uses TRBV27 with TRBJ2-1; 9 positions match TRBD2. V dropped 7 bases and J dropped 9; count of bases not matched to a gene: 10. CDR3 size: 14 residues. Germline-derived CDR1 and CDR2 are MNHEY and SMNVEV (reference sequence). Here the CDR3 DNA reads TGTGCCAGCACTGGGACTAGCTTGGCTCCTGAGCAGTTCTTC. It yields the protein CASTGTSLAPEQFF.

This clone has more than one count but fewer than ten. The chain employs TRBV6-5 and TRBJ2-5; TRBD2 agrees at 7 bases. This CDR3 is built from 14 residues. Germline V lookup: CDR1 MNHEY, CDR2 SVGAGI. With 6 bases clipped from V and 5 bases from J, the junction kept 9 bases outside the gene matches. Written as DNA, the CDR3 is TGTGCCAGCAGCCCCGGGGGAGGGGTGGAGACCCAGTACTTC. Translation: CASSPGGGVETQYF.

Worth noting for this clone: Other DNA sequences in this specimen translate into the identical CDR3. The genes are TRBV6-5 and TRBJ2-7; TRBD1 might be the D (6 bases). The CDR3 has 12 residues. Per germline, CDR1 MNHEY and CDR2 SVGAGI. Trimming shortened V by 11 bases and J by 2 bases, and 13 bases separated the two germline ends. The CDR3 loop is CASRDTTYEQYF. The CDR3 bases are TGTGCCTCCCGGGACACAACCTACGAGCAGTACTTC.

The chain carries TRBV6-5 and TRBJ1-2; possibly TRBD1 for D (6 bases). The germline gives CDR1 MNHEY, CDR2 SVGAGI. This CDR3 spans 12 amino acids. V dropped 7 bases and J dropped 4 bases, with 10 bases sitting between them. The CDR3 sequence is CASTGTFYGYTF. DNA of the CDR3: TGTGCCAGCACCGGGACATTCTATGGCTACACCTTC.

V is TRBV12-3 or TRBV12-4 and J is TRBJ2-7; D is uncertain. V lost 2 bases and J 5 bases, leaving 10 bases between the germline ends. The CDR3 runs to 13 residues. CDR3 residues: CASSLNLRDEQYF. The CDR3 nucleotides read TGTGCCAGCAGTTTAAACCTCCGCGACGAGCAGTACTTC.

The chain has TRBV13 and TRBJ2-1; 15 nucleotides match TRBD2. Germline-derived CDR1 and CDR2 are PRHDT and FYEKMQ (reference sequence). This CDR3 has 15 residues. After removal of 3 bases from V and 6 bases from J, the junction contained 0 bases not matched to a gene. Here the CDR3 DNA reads TGTGCCAGCAGCTTGGGACTAGCGGGAGGCAATGAGCAGTTCTTC. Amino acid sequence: CASSLGLAGGNEQFF. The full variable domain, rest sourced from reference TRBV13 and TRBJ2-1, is AAGVIQSPRHLIKEKRETATLKCYPIPRHDTVYWYQQGPGQDPQFLISFYEKMQSDKGSIPDRFSAQQFSDYHSELNMSSLELGDSALYFCASSLGLAGGNEQFFGPGTRLTVL.